The TCR beta chain described here comes from a study of T cell responses to AZD1222 COVID-19 vaccine. A word on this clone: Its antigen is not known.

The repertoire was sequenced with immunoSEQ multiplex PCR; TCRdb's copy has only in-frame clones and lacks some. The sample yields about 140,000 clones, approximately 85% seen once. Study outcomes and limitations: Of the AZD1222 recipients, only 5 or 6 were seropositive at baseline.

This receptor was taken from an adult who received the MenACWY meningococcal vaccine as a control. The sequencing used peripheral blood, collected 28 days after the second dose of the MenACWY control vaccine.

The CDR3 DNA reads TGTGCCACCAGTGACCGCTACCAGGGGGTTACCGGGGAGCTGTTTTTT. As protein: CATSDRYQGVTGELFF. The chain has TRBV24-1 and TRBJ2-2, with 7 bases aligning to TRBD1. V dropped 4 bases and J dropped 5; count of bases not matched to a gene: 9. The V gene's germline CDR1 is KGHDR and CDR2 SFDVKD. The CDR3 has 16 residues.